Listed here are 3 T cell receptor beta chains from one sample, sequenced in a study of early T cells in non-severe SARS-CoV-2 infection. TCRdb fed the 5' RACE reads into MiXCR, producing one record per CDR3 protein. The sample has some 71,000 distinct CDR3 sequences; roughly an eighth are singletons. Sequenced: whole blood. The receptor source for this set is an adult who was a healthcare worker with PCR-confirmed SARS-CoV-2 infection or an uninfected control (not recorded which).

V usage is TRBV3-1 and J usage is TRBJ2-1, with D perhaps matching TRBD2 (6 bases). The CDR3 runs to 17 residues. The V gene's germline CDR1 is LGHDT and CDR2 YNNKEL (reference sequence). Deletions cut 4 bases from V and 2 bases from J, with 18 bases between. CDR3 in amino acids: CASSPIGSPGAYNEQFF. The CDR3 coding sequence is TGTGCCAGCAGCCCCATCGGCAGTCCGGGGGCCTACAATGAGCAGTTCTTC.

Only a few counts were recorded for this clonotype. This chain uses TRBV11-1 with TRBJ2-7; D is ambiguous. There are 12 residues in the CDR3. Germline CDR1 is SGHAT and CDR2 is FQDESV (reference sequence). The germline V and J ends were trimmed by 4 bases and 3 bases, with 7 bases remaining between them. The CDR3 DNA sequence: TGTGCCAGCAGCTCCTCGGACTACGAGCAGTACTTC. Its translation: CASSSSDYEQYF. Filled out from reference TRBV11-1 and TRBJ2-7, the complete variable domain reads EAEVAQSPRYKITEKSQAVAFWCDPISGHATLYWYRQILGQGPELLVQFQDESVVDDSQLPKDRFSAERLKGVDSTLKIQPAELGDSAMYLCASSSSDYEQYFGPGTRLTVT.

This chain joins TRBV27 and TRBJ2-1; D might be TRBD2 (6 bases). CDR3 length equals 16 residues. The V end was cut by 2 bases, the J end by 6 bases, with 17 bases between. Per the germline V gene, CDR1 is MNHEY and CDR2 is SMNVEV (reference sequence). The CDR3 DNA reads as TGTGCCAGCAGTTTACTCGGATTGGGCGGGACCAATGAGCAGTTCTTC. Translation gives CASSLLGLGGTNEQFF.